A single T cell receptor beta chain is shown here with its context. J lost 2 bases, V lost 9 bases, and 11 bases had no gene match. Per germline, CDR1 LNHDA and CDR2 SQIVND (reference sequence). The CDR3 totals 15 residues. These data come from a study of blood T cell repertoires in COVID-19. As for the study in general: Sites in the United States, Italy and Spain provided acute and convalescent COVID-19 samples. The analysed material was cDNA or gDNA that came from T cells, B-cell-depleted T cells, or PBMCs.

As originally analysed: Quantification of nucleated cells was approximated via reference gene primer amplification. The assay was immunoSEQ multiplex PCR, and TCRdb's table has in-frame clones only and misses some. The D gene and trimming were derived from the DNA, and the V and J assignments and clone size from that table. Of 65,000 or so clones detected, around four fifths appear once; the ten largest clones hold approximately 3.4%. The rearrangement uses TRBV19 and TRBJ1-1, with 8 bases lining up with TRBD1. The clonotype was recovered from a man between 60 and 75 years old with acute or convalescent COVID-19. Sequencing was done on a sample of peripheral blood. The CDR3 bases are TGTGCCAGCCGTTCGGACAGGGCGGGAAACACTGAAGCTTTCTTT. Protein sequence: CASRSDRAGNTEAFF.